This is a list of T cell receptor beta chains from one sample in a study of T cells after yellow fever vaccination. Via MiXCR, TCRdb re-called the 5' RACE reads, giving one row per CDR3 protein. The sample consists of approximately 160,000 distinct CDR3 sequences, 9.3% of them appearing once. Sample: CD8+ T cells sorted from PBMCs, taken 45 days after the yellow fever booster vaccination. The receptors here all came from a man between 18 and 29 years old who received the YFV17D yellow fever vaccine. Both conserved end residues are part of each CDR3. D genes are given only for firm matches. Clone size is not always given. Where it is, it says once, few, many or a class for expanded clones.

D gene | J gene | V gene | clone size | CDR3 DNA | CDR3 protein
- | TRBJ1-3 | TRBV3-1 | few | TGTGCCAGCAGCCTTCGTGGCCGCTCTCTATCTGGAAACACCATATATTTT | CASSLRGRSLSGNTIYF
- | TRBJ2-1 | TRBV29-1 | few | TGCAGCGTCACAGGCACCTACAATGAGCAGTTCTTC | CSVTGTYNEQFF
- | TRBJ1-4 | TRBV27 | few | TGTGCCAGCAGATCCCTTTCGGATGAAAAACTGTTTTTT | CASRSLSDEKLFF
TRBD1 | TRBJ1-1 | TRBV6-5 | - | TGTGCCAGCAGCCCCCAGGGGGCGCGGTTCACTGAAGCTTTCTTT | CASSPQGARFTEAFF
TRBD1 | TRBJ2-3 | TRBV20-1 | few | TGCAGTGCTAGTAGTCTGGACAGGGAGACAGATACGCAGTATTTT | CSASSLDRETDTQYF
- | TRBJ2-6 | TRBV7-9 | - | TGTGCCAGCAGCTTCTTCGGCTTCCGTAGCTCTGGGGCCAACGTCCTGACTTTC | CASSFFGFRSSGANVLTF
- | TRBJ1-2 | TRBV7-2 | - | TGTGCCAGCAGCTCCGGGCCCCTATTAGGTGGCTACACCTTC | CASSSGPLLGGYTF
TRBD2 | TRBJ2-1 | TRBV4-1 | few | TGCGCCAGCAGCTACCTAGCGGGGGGGTCCAACTCCTACAATGAGCAGTTCTTC | CASSYLAGGSNSYNEQFF
- | TRBJ2-1 | TRBV4-3 | few | TGCGCCAGCAGCCAAGAGATGGGGGGTGTACCACACAATGAGCAGTTCTTC | CASSQEMGGVPHNEQFF
- | TRBJ1-5 | TRBV4-1 | few | TGCGCCAGCAGCCAAGGTTCCCAGATTGGGATGCCCCAGCATTTT | CASSQGSQIGMPQHF
TRBD2 | TRBJ2-4 | TRBV7-9 | few | TGTGCCAGCAGCCAACCCGGGGGGGAAAACATTCAGTACTTC | CASSQPGGENIQYF
- | TRBJ1-4 | TRBV19 | few | TGTGCCACCAGGCAGGGGGAAAAACTGTTTTTT | CATRQGEKLFF
TRBD1 | TRBJ2-7 | TRBV6-5 | - | TGTGCCAGCAGCCAGGGGGTCCCCTACGAGCAGTACTTC | CASSQGVPYEQYF
TRBD2 | TRBJ2-3 | TRBV3-1 | - | TGTGCCAGCAGCCTCACTAGCGGGGAGGCCCACCCGGATACGCAGTATTTT | CASSLTSGEAHPDTQYF
- | TRBJ2-7 | TRBV4-3 | many | TGCGCCAGCAGCTTTGGCTGGGCCTACGAGCAGTACTTC | CASSFGWAYEQYF
TRBD1 | TRBJ1-2 | TRBV6-1 | few | TGTGCCAGCAGTGAAACCCGTCGGTCGCAGGGGGCATGGAGCTACACCTTC | CASSETRRSQGAWSYTF
- | TRBJ2-5 | TRBV11-2 | - | TGTGCCAGCAGCTTAGTCGGGGCTTTGGAGACCCAGTACTTC | CASSLVGALETQYF
- | TRBJ2-4 | TRBV29-1 | few | TGCAGCGTTGAGTCGGCGGCCAAAAACATTCAGTACTTC | CSVESAAKNIQYF
- | TRBJ1-1 | TRBV5-6 | - | TGTGCCAGCAGCTTGGTGGTCGTTCAGGGGACTGAAGCTTTCTTT | CASSLVVVQGTEAFF
TRBD2 | TRBJ2-1 | TRBV3-1 | - | TGTGCCAGCAGCCCTCTAGCGGGGGGACTGATAAGGAATGAGCAGTTCTTC | CASSPLAGGLIRNEQFF
TRBD1 | TRBJ2-4 | TRBV6-6 | few | TGTGCCAGCGCCGGGACAGCTGACAAAAACATTCAGTACTTC | CASAGTADKNIQYF
- | TRBJ1-2 | TRBV12-3/TRBV12-4 | - | TGTGCCAGCAGGGCAACAGGGTACTATGGCTACACCTTC | CASRATGYYGYTF
TRBD1 | TRBJ1-4 | TRBV2 | few | TGTGCCAGCAGCGACAGGGACAGTTATGAAAAACTGTTTTTT | CASSDRDSYEKLFF
- | TRBJ1-2 | TRBV19 | - | TGTGCCAGTAGTGTCGGGGCCTATGGCTACACCTTC | CASSVGAYGYTF
- | TRBJ1-6 | TRBV4-1 | - | TGCGCCAGCACCCAAGGTGCCGGGCAGGGATATTCACCCCTCCACTTT | CASTQGAGQGYSPLHF
TRBD2 | TRBJ2-3 | TRBV4-1 | - | TGCGCCAGCAGCCAAGATTCCGGACTAGGAGATACGCAGTATTTT | CASSQDSGLGDTQYF
- | TRBJ2-2 | TRBV30 | - | TGTGCCTGGAGTTTTGGGGTTACCGGGGAGCTGTTTTTT | CAWSFGVTGELFF
TRBD1 | TRBJ2-2 | TRBV4-2 | many | TGTGCCAGCAGCCAAGAGGGGGAAGGGGGCGCGTCCGGGGAGCTGTTTTTT | CASSQEGEGGASGELFF
- | TRBJ2-1 | TRBV4-3 | - | TGCGCCAGCAGCCAAGGAGCCGGGTATGAGCAGTTCTTC | CASSQGAGYEQFF